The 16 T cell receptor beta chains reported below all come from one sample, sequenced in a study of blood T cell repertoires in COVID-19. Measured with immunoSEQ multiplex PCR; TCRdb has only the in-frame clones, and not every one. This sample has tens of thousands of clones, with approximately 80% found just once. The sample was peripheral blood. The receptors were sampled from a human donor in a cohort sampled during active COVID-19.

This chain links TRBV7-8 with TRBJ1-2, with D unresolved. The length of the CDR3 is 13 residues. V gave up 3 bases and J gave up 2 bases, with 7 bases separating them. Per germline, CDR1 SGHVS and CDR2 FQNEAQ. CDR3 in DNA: TGTGCCAGCAGCTTCGACAAGAACTATGGCTACACCTTC. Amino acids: CASSFDKNYGYTF. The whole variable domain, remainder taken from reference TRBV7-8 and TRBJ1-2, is GAGVSQSPRYKVAKRGQDVALRCDPISGHVSLFWYQQALGQGPEFLTYFQNEAQLDKSGLPSDRFFAERPEGSVSTLKIQRTQQEDSAVYLCASSFDKNYGYTFGSGTRLTVV.

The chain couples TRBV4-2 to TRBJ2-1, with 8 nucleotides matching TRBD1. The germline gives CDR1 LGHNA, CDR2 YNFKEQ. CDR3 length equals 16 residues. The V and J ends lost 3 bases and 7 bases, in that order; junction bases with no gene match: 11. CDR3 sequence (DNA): TGTGCCAGCAGCCACCCCATCGGGACAGGCGTGAATGAGCAGTTCTTC. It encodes CASSHPIGTGVNEQFF.

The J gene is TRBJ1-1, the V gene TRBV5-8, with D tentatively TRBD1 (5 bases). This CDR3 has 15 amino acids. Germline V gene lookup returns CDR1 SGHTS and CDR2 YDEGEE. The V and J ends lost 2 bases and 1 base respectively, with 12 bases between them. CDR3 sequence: CASSFIFDRNTEAFF. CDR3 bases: TGTGCCAGCAGCTTTATATTCGACAGGAACACTGAAGCTTTCTTT.

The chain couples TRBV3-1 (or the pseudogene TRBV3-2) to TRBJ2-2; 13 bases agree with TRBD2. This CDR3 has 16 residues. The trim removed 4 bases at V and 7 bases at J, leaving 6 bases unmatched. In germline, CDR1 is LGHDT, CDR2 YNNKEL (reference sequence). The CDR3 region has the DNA TGTGCCAGCAGCCCCGGACTAGCGGGAGTTGGCGGGGAGCTGTTTTTT. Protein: CASSPGLAGVGGELFF.

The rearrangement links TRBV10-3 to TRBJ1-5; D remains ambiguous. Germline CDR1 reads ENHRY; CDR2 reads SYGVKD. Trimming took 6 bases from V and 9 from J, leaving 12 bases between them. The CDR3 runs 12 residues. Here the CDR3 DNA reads TGTGCCATCAGCCCCGACCCAGGGCCCCAGCATTTT. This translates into CAISPDPGPQHF.

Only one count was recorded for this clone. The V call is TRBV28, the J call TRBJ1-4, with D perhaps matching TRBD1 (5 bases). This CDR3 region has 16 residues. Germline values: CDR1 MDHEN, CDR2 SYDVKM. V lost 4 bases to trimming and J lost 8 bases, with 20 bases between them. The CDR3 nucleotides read TGTGCCAGCAGTTCCCCTCGTGCAGGGCCAGGAGAAAAACTGTTTTTT. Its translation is CASSSPRAGPGEKLFF. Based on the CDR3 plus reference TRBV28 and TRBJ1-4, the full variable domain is DVKVTQSSRYLVKRTGEKVFLECVQDMDHENMFWYRQDPGLGLRLIYFSYDVKMKEKGDIPEGYSVSREKKERFSLILESASTNQTSMYLCASSSPRAGPGEKLFFGSGTQLSVL.

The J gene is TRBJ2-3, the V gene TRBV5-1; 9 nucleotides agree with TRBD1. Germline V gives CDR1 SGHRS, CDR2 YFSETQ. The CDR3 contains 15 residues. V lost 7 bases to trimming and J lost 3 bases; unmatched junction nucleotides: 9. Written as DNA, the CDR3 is TGCGCCAGCGGGGAACAGGGGGCATCAACAGATACGCAGTATTTT. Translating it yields CASGEQGASTDTQYF.

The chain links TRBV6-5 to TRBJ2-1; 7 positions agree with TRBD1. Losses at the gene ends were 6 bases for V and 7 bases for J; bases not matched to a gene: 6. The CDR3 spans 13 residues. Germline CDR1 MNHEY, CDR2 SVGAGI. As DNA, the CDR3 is TGTGCCAGCAGCTTTAGACAGGGAAATGAGCAGTTCTTC. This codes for CASSFRQGNEQFF.

The CDR3 bases are TGTGCCAGCAGTTATTCACTCGGGACAGGGGCCCACGAGCAGTACTTC. Translation gives CASSYSLGTGAHEQYF. The chain employs TRBV6-9 and TRBJ2-7; 10 bases are a match to TRBD1. Germline trimming cut 0 bases from V and 5 bases from J; bases unmatched to any gene: 7. Germline CDR1 is MNHGY and CDR2 is SVAAGI. CDR3 length: 16 amino acids.

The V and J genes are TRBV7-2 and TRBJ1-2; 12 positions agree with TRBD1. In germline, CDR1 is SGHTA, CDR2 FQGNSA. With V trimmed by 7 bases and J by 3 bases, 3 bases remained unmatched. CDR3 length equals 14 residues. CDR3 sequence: CASIGTGGYYGYTF. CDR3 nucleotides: TGTGCCAGCATTGGGACAGGGGGCTACTATGGCTACACCTTC.

The DNA for the CDR3 is TGTGCCAGCAGTGAAGCCTGGGCTTCCTACGAGCAGTACTTC. Translated, it gives CASSEAWASYEQYF. The chain has TRBV25-1 and TRBJ2-7; no reliable D call. The CDR3 has 14 residues. The germline V gene encodes CDR1 MGHDK and CDR2 SYGVNS. Trimming stripped 2 bases from V and 1 base from J, with 9 bases between.

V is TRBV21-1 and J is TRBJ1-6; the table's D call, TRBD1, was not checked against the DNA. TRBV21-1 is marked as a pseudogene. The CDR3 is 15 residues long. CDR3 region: CASSKTGDYNSPLHF. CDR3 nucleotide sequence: TGTGCCAGCAGCAAGACAGGTGACTATAATTCACCCCTCCACTTT.

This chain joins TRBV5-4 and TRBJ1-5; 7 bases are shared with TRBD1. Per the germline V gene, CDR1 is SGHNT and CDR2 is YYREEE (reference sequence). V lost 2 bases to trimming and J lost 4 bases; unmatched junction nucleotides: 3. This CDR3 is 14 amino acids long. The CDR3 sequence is CASSLPGQNQPQHF. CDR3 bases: TGTGCCAGCAGCTTACCGGGACAGAATCAGCCCCAGCATTTT.

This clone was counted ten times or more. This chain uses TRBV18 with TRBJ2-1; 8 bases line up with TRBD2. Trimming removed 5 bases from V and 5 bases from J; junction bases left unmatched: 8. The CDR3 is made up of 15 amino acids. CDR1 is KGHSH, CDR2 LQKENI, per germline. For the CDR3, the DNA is TGTGCCAGCTCAACGCTAGCGGGTGGAGACAATGAGCAGTTCTTC. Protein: CASSTLAGGDNEQFF. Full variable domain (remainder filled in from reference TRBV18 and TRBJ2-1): NAGVMQNPRHLVRRRGQEARLRCSPMKGHSHVYWYRQLPEEGLKFMVYLQKENIIDESGMPKERFSAEFPKEGPSILRIQQVVRGDSAAYFCASSTLAGGDNEQFFGPGTRLTVL.

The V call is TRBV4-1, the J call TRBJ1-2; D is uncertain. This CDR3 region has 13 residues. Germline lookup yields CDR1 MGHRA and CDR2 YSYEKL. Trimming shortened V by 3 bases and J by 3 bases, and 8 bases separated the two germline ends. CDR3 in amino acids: CASSQVGDYGYTF. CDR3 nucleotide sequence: TGCGCCAGCAGCCAGGTCGGGGACTATGGCTACACCTTC.

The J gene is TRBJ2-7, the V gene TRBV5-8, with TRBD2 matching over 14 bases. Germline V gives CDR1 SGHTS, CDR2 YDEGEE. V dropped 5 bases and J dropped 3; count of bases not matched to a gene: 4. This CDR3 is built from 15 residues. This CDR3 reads CASRGLAGGFYEQYF. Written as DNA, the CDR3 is TGTGCCAGCAGAGGACTAGCGGGAGGTTTCTACGAGCAGTACTTC.